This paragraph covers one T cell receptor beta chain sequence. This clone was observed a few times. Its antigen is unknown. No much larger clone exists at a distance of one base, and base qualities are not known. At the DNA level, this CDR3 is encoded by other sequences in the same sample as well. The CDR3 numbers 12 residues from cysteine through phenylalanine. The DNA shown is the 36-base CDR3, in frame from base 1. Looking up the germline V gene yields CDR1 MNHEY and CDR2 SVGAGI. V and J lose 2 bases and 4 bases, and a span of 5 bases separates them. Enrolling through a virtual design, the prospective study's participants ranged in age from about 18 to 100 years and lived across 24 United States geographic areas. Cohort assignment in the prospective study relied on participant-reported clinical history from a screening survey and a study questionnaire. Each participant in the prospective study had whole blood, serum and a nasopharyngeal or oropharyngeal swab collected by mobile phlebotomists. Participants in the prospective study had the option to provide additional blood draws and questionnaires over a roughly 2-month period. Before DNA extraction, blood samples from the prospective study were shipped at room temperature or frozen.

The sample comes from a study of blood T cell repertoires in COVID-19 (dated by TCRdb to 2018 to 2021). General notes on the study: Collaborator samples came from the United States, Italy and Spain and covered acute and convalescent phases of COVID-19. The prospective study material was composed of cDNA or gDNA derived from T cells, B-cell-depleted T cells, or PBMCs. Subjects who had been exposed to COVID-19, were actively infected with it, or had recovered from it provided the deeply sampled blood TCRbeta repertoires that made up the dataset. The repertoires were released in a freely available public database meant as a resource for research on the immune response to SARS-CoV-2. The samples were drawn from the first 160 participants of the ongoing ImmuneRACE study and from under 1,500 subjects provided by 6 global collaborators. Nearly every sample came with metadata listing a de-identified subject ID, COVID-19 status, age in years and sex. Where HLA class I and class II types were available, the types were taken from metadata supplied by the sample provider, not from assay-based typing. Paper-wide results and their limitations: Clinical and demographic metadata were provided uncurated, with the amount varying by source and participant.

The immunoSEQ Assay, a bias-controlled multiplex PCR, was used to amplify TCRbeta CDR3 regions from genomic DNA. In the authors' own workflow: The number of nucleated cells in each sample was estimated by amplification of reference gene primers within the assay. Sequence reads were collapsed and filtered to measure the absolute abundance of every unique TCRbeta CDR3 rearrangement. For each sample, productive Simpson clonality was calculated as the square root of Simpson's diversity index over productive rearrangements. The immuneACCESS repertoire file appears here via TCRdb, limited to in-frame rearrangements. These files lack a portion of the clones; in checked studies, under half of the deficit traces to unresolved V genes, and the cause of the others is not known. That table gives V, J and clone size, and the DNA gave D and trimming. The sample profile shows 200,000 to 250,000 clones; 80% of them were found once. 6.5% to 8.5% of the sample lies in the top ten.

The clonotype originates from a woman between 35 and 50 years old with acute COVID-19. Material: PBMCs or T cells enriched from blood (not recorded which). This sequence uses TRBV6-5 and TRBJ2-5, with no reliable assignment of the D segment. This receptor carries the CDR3 CASSYTGETQYF. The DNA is TGTGCCAGCAGTTACACCGGAGAGACCCAGTACTTC.